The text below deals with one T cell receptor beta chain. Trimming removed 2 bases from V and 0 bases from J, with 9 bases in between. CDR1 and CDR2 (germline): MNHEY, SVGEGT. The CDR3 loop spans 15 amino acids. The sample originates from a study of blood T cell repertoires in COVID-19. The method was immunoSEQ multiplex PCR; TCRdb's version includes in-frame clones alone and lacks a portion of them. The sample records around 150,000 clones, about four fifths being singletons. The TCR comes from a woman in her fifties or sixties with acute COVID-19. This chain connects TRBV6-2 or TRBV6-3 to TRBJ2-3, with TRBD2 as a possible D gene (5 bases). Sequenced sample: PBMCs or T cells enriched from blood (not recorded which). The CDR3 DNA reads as TGTGCCAGCAGTTACGAGAGGGTTAGCACAGATACGCAGTATTTT. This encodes CASSYERVSTDTQYF.